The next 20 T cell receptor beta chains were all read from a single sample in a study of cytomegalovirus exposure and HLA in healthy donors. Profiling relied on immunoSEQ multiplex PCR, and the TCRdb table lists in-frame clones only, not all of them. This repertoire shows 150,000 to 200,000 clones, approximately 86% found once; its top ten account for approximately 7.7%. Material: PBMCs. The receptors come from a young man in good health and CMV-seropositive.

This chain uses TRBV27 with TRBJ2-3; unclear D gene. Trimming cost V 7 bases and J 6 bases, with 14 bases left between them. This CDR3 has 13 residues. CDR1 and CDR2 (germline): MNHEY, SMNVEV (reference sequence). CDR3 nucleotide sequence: TGTGCCAGCACCGGACGATCGCCGGATACGCAGTATTTT. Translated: CASTGRSPDTQYF.

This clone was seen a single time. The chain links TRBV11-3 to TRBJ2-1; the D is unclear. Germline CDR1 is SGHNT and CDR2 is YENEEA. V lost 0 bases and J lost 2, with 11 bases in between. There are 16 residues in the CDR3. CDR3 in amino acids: CASSLDQASPYNEQFF. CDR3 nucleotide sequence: TGTGCCAGCAGCTTAGATCAGGCATCGCCCTACAATGAGCAGTTCTTC.

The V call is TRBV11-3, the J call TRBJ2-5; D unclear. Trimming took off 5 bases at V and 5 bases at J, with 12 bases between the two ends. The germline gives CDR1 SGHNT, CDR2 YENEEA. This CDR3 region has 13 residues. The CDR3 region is CASSLWTRETQYF. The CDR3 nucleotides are TGTGCCAGCAGCCTCTGGACCAGGGAGACCCAGTACTTC.

The CDR3 region is CASSLAYPFEQYF. The DNA for the CDR3 is TGTGCCAGCAGTTTAGCGTACCCTTTCGAGCAGTACTTC. The V and J genes are TRBV27 and TRBJ2-7, with D hard to call. The germline gives CDR1 MNHEY, CDR2 SMNVEV (reference sequence). The CDR3 runs 13 residues. V was clipped by 2 bases and J by 6 bases, with 11 bases between them.

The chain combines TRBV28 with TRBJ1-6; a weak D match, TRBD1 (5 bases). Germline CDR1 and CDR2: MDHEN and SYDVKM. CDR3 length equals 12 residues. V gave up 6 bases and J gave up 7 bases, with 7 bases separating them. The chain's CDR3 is CASRAGNSPLHF. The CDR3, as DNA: TGTGCCAGCAGAGCAGGGAATTCACCCCTCCACTTT.

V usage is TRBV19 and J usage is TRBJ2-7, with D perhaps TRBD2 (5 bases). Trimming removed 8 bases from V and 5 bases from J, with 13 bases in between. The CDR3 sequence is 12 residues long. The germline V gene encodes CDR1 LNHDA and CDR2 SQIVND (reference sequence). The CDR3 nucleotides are TGTGCCAGTGGGGTGGCGGGCGACGAGCAGTACTTC. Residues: CASGVAGDEQYF. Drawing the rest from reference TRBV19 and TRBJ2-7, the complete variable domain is DGGITQSPKYLFRKEGQNVTLSCEQNLNHDAMYWYRQDPGQGLRLIYYSQIVNDFQKGDIAEGYSVSREKKESFPLTVTSAQKNPTAFYLCASGVAGDEQYFGPGTRLTVT.

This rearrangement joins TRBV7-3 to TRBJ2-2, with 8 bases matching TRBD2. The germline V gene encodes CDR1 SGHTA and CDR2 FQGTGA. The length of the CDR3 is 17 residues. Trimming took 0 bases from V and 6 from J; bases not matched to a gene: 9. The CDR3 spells CASSLTTAGVYPGELFF. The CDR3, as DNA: TGTGCCAGCAGCTTAACCACAGCGGGAGTATACCCCGGGGAGCTGTTTTTT.

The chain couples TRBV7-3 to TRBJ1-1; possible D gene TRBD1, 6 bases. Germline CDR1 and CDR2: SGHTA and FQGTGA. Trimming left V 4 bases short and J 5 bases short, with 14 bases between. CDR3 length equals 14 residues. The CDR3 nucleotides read TGTGCCAGCAGCTCCAAAGGGGGGAGAACTGAAGCTTTCTTT. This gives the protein CASSSKGGRTEAFF.

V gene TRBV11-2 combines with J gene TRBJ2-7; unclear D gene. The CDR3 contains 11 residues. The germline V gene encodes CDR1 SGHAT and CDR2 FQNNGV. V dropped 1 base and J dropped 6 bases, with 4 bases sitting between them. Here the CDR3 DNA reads TGTGCCAGCAGCTTAGCAGTCGAGCAGTACTTC. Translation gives CASSLAVEQYF.

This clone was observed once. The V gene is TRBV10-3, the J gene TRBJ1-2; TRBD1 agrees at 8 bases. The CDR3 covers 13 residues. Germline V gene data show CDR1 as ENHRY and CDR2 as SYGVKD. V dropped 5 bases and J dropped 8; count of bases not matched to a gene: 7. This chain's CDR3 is CAISPRGLEGYTF. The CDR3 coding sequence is TGTGCCATCAGTCCCAGGGGGCTCGAAGGCTACACCTTC.

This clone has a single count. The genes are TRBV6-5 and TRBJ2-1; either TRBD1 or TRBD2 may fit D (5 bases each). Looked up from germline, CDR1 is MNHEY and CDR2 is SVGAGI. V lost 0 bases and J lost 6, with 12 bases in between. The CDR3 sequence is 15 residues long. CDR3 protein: CASSYSTGAGNEQFF. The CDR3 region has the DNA TGTGCCAGCAGTTACTCTACCGGGGCTGGCAATGAGCAGTTCTTC.

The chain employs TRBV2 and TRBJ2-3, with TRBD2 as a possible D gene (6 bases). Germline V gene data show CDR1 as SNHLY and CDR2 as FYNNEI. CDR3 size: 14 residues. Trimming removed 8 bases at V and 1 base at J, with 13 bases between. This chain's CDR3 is CASLRRAGTDTQYF. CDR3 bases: TGTGCCAGCCTCAGGAGGGCCGGCACAGATACGCAGTATTTT.

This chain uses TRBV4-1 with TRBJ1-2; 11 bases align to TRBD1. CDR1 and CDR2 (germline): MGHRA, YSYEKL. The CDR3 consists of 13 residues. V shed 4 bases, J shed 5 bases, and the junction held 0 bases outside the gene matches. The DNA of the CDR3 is TGCGCCAGCAGCCGGGACAGGGGGTATGGCTACACCTTC. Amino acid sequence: CASSRDRGYGYTF.

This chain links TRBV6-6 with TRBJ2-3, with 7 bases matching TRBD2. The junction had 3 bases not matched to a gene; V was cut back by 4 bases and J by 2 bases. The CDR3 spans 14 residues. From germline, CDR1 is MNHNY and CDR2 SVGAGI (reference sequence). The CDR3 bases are TGTGCCAGCAGTTGGGGGGGTGACACAGATACGCAGTATTTT. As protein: CASSWGGDTDTQYF.

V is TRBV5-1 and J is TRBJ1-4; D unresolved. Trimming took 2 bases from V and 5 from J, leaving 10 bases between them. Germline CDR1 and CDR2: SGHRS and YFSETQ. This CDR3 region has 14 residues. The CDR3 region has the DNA TGCGCCAGCAGCTTTGGGAGGGCGAATGAAAAACTGTTTTTT. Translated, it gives CASSFGRANEKLFF.

This CDR3 reads CASSGRSSGTQRNIQYF. The CDR3 region has the DNA TGTGCCAGCAGTGGGCGAAGTAGCGGGACCCAGAGAAACATTCAGTACTTC. This rearrangement joins TRBV6-1 to TRBJ2-4; TRBD2 aligns across 8 bases. The CDR3 is 17 residues long. With 4 bases clipped from V and 6 bases from J, the junction kept 14 bases outside the gene matches. Germline V CDR1 and CDR2: MNHNS, SASEGT.

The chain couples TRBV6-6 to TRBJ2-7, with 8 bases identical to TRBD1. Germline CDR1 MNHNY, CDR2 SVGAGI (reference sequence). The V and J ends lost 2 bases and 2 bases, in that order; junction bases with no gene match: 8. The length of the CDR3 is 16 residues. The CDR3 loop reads CASSYVRVGQAYEQYF. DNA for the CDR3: TGTGCCAGCAGTTACGTTAGGGTGGGACAGGCCTACGAGCAGTACTTC.

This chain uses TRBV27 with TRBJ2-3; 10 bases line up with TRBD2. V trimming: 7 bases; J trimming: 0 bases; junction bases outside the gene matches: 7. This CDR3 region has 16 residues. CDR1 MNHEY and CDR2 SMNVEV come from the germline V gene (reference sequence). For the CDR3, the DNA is TGTGCCAGCACCGGGACTAGCGTAACTAGCACAGATACGCAGTATTTT. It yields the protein CASTGTSVTSTDTQYF.

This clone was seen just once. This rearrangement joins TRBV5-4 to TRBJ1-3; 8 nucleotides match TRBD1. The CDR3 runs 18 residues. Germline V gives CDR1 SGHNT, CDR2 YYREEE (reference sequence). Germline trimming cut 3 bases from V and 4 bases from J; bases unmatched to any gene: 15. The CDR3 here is CASSWRRAGGSLGNTIYF. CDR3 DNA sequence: TGTGCCAGCAGCTGGAGGCGGGCAGGGGGCTCCCTCGGAAACACCATATATTTT.

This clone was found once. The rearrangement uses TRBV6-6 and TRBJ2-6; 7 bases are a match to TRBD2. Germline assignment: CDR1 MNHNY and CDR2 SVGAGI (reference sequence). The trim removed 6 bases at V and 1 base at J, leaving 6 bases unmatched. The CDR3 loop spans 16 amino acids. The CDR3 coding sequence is TGTGCCAGCAGATTAACGGGGGGATCTGGGGCCAACGTCCTGACTTTC. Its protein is CASRLTGGSGANVLTF.